This T cell receptor beta chain was recorded in a study of STAT5B mutations in CD4+ large granular lymphocyte leukemia. For this clone: The target antigen is unknown.

Study-level results: Data were not HLA-matched across samples. TRBV06-family usage was enriched in top patient clones (8/27) versus controls (2/35).

The germline CDR1 and CDR2 sequences are MNHEY and SMNVEV (reference sequence). This CDR3 is built from 14 residues. The ends lost 6 bases at V and 4 bases at J; junction bases unmatched: 5. In the original workflow: Lowest detectable productive clonotype frequency was 2.59 x 10-5. Data came from immunoSEQ multiplex PCR; TCRdb stores just in-frame clones and leaves some out. V and J calls and clone size are given by that table; D and trimming were obtained from the DNA. The top ten hold approximately 1.5% of the sample, which has 48,000 or so clones, less than 85% seen once. The chain uses TRBV27 and TRBJ2-2, with TRBD2 matching 7 bases. This receptor was taken from a human donor in good health. Sequencing used CD4+ T cells from blood buffy coats. The CDR3 sequence is CASSTGLITGELFF. DNA for the CDR3: TGTGCCAGCAGCACGGGACTAATCACCGGGGAGCTGTTTTTT.